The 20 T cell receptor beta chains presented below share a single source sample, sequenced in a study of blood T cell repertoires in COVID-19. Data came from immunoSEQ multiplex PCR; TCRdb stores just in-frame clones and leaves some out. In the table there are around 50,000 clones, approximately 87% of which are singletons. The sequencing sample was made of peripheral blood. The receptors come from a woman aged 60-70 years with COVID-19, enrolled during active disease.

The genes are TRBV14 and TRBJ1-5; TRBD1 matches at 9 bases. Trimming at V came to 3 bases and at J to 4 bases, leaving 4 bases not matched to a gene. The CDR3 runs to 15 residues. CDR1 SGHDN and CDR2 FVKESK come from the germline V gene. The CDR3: CASSQGTGWNQPQHF. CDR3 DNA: TGTGCCAGCAGCCAGGGGACAGGGTGGAATCAGCCCCAGCATTTT.

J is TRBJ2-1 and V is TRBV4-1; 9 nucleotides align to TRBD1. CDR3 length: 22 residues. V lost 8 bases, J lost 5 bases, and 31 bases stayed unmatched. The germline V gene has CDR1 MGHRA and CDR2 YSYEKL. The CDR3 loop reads CASDPLFMYGTGLPEDNNEQFF. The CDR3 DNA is TGCGCCAGCGACCCCTTATTTATGTATGGGACAGGGCTTCCCGAAGACAACAATGAGCAGTTCTTC.

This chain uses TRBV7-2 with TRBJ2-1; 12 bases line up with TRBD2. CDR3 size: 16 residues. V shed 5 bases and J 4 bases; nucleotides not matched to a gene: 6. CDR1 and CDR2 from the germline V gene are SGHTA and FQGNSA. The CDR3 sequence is CASSQRTSGTYNEQFF. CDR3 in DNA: TGTGCCAGCAGCCAAAGGACTAGCGGGACTTACAATGAGCAGTTCTTC.

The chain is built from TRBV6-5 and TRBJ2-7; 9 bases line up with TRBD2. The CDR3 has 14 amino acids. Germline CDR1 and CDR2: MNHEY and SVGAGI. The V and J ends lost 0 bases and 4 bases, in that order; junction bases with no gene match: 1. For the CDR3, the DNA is TGTGCCAGCAGTTACTCCCTAGCGGGATACGAGCAGTACTTC. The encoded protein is CASSYSLAGYEQYF.

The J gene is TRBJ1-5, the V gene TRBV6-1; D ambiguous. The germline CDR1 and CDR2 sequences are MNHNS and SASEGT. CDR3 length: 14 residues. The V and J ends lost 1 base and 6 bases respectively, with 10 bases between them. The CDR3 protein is CASSEGASGQPQHF. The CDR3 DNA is TGTGCCAGCAGTGAAGGGGCTTCTGGTCAGCCCCAGCATTTT.

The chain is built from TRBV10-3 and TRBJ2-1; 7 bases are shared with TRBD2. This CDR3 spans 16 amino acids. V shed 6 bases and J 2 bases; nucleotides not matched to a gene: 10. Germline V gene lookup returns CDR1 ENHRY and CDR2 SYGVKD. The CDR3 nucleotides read TGTGCCATCAGGAGCGACCTCAGCGGGGCCTACAATGAGCAGTTCTTC. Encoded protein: CAIRSDLSGAYNEQFF.

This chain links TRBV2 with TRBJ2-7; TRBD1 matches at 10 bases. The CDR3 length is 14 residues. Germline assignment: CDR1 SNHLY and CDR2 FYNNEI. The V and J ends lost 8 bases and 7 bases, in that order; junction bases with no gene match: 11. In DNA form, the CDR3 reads TGTGCCAGCGTACGGGACAGGGGATATGGGGAGCAGTACTTC. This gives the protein CASVRDRGYGEQYF.

CDR3 DNA sequence: TGTGCCAGCACCCCGGGACAGGGGAATTCACCCCTCCACTTT. Protein product: CASTPGQGNSPLHF. The rearrangement uses TRBV7-9 and TRBJ1-6, with 10 nucleotides matching TRBD1. The J segment lost 7 bases and the V segment lost 7 bases, leaving 4 bases of the junction unmatched. Germline V gene data show CDR1 as SEHNR and CDR2 as FQNEAQ (reference sequence). The CDR3 extends over 14 amino acids.

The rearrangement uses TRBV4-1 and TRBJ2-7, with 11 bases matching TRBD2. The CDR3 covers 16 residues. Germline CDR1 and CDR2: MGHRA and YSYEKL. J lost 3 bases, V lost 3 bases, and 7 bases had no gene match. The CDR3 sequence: CASSQSPGTSGYEQYF. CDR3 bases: TGCGCCAGCAGCCAGAGCCCCGGGACTAGCGGCTACGAGCAGTACTTC.

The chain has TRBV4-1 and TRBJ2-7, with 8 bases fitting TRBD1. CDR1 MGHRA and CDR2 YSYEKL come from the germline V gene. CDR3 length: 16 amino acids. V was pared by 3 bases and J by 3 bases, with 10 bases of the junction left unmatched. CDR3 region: CASSQQQGGRGYEQYF. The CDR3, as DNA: TGCGCCAGCAGCCAGCAACAGGGGGGACGGGGCTACGAGCAGTACTTC.

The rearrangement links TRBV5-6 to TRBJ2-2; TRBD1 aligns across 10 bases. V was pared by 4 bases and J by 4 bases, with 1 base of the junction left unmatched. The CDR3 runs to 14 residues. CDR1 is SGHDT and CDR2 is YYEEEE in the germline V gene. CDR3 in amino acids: CASSGTGVTGELFF. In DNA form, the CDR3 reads TGTGCCAGCAGCGGGACAGGGGTCACCGGGGAGCTGTTTTTT.

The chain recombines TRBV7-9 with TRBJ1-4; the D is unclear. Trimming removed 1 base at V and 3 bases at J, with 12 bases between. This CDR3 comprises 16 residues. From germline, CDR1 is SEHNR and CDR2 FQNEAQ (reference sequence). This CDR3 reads CASSLGWPFPNEKLFF. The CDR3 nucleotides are TGTGCCAGCAGCTTAGGGTGGCCGTTCCCTAATGAAAAACTGTTTTTT.

The CDR3 DNA sequence: TGTGCCAGCAGTACCGGGACTAGCAGGAATGAGCAGTTCTTC. Its translation: CASSTGTSRNEQFF. The chain recombines TRBV28 with TRBJ2-1; 9 positions agree with TRBD2. This CDR3 contains 14 residues. In germline, CDR1 is MDHEN, CDR2 SYDVKM. The V segment lost 5 bases and the J segment 7 bases; nucleotides outside the gene matches: 6.

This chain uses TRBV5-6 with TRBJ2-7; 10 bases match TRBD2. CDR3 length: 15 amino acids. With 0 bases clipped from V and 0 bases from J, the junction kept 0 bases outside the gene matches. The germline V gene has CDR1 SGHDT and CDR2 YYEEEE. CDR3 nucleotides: TGTGCCAGCAGCTTGGTAGCGGGAGGCTCCTACGAGCAGTACTTC. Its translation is CASSLVAGGSYEQYF.

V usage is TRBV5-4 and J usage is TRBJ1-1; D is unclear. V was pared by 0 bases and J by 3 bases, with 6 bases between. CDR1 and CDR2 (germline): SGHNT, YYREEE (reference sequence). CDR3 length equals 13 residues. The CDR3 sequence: CASSLDLYTEAFF. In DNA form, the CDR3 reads TGTGCCAGCAGCTTGGACTTGTACACTGAAGCTTTCTTT.

CDR3 in DNA: TGTGCCAGCAGACGGGGGGGACCGAGCTCCTACGAGCAGTACTTC. This translates into CASRRGGPSSYEQYF. The J gene is TRBJ2-7, the V gene TRBV6-5; 8 bases are a match to TRBD2. Germline trimming cut 6 bases from V and 0 bases from J; bases unmatched to any gene: 7. Germline V gives CDR1 MNHEY, CDR2 SVGAGI. The CDR3 spans 15 residues.

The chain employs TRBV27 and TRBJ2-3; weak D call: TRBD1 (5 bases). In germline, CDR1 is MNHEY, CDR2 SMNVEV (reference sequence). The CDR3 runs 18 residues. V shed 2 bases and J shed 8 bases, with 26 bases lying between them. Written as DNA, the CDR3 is TGTGCCAGCAGTTTACCGAACCTTGGGCAGGGCTCCCCCGGTACGCAGTATTTT. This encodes CASSLPNLGQGSPGTQYF.

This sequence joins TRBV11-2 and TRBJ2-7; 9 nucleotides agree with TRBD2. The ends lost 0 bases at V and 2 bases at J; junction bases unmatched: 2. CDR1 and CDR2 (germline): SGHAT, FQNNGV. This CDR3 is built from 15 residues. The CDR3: CASSLEVAGAYEQYF. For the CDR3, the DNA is TGTGCCAGCAGCTTAGAGGTAGCGGGAGCCTACGAGCAGTACTTC.

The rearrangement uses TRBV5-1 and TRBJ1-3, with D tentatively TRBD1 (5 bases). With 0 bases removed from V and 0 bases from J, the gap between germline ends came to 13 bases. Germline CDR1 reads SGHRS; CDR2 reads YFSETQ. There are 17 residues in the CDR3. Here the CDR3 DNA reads TGCGCCAGCAGCTTGGGGCGGACACGGGTCTCTGGAAACACCATATATTTT. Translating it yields CASSLGRTRVSGNTIYF.

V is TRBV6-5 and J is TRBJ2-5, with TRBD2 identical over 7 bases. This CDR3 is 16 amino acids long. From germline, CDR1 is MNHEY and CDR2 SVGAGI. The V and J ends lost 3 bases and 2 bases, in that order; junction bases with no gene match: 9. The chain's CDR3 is CASSYYAGTIQETQYF. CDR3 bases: TGTGCCAGCAGTTATTATGCGGGGACTATACAAGAGACCCAGTACTTC.